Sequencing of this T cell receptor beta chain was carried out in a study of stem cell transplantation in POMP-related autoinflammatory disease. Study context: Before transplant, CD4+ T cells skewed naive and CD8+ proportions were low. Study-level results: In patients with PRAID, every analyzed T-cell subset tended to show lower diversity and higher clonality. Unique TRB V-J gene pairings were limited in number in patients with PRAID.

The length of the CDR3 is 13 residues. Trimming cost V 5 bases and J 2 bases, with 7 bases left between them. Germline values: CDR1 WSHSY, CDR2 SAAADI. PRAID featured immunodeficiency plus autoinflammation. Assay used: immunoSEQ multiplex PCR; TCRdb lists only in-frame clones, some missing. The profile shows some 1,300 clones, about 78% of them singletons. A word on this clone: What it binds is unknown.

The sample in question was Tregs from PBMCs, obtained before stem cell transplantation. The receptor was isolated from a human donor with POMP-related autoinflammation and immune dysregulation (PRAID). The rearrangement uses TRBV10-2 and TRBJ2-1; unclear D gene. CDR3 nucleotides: TGCGCCAGCAGTCTTTGGCCCTACAATGAGCAGTTCTTC. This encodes CASSLWPYNEQFF.